This T cell receptor (beta chain) is from a study of T cell responses to AZD1222 COVID-19 vaccine (dated by TCRdb to the early 2020s). Regarding the research as a whole: TCR sequencing was performed for about 240 trial participants, of whom about 200 were given two doses of AZD1222 and 26 were given two doses of MenACWY control vaccine. Trial participants were enrolled by age into subgroups of 18-55, 56-69 and 70-plus years, and 148, 28 and 57 TCR-sequenced participants, respectively, were included in these subgroups.

This specimen's time point label, interpreted: about 28 days (+/-7) after the second vaccine dose. AZD1222 recipients with second doses at about 4 weeks or about 12 weeks were pooled, because spike-specific TCR depth and breadth did not differ between schedules. Vaccinee samples came from UK trials COV001 and COV002, including a single-blind randomized controlled phase 2/3 trial of AZD1222 (ChAdOx1 nCoV-19) in healthy adults. For TCRbeta chain sequencing, PBMC samples from trial participants were taken at day 0 and at day 28 after the second dose. Remarks on this clone: There is no known antigen for this receptor. No qualities accompany the bases; no much larger clone lies one base away.

Results and caveats for the whole study, not just this receptor: Epitopes outside the regions mutated in the B.1.351 and B.1.1.7 variants were reportedly recognized by nearly half of the unique spike-specific TCRs. The whole spike protein was spanned by vaccine-associated CD4 TCRs, and dominant responses were seen in regions 160-218 and 743-854. Because no day 14 peak-response samples were available, the repertoires could be characterized only after the peak T cell response. After two AZD1222 doses, both the breadth and the depth of spike-specific TCRs were significantly higher than at day 0 and than in MenACWY recipients. In the small 56-69-year group, the increase in depth fell short of significance, most likely because of low power. Participants were mostly white British and included more females than males, and it was suggested by the authors that clonal diversity may have been underestimated. Conclusions about previously exposed vaccinees were limited because only six AZD1222 recipients were SARS-CoV-2 seropositive at baseline.

The CDR3 has 12 amino acids, counting the end cysteine and phenylalanine. Only CDR3 DNA is held: 36 bases, read in frame from base 1. CDR1 and CDR2, per the germline V gene, are SQVTM and ANQGSEA. V is pared back by 2 bases and J by 4 bases, with 8 bases lying between the germline termini. The CDR3 regions of human TCRbeta chains were analyzed by immunosequencing. Turning to the authors' computational methods: Repertoire TCRs were matched against a reference library of SARS-CoV-2-specific TCRs generated with the MIRA antigen-specificity platform. Breadth was defined as the fraction of unique TCRs that were SARS-CoV-2-associated. Depth was defined as the fraction of total T cells that were SARS-CoV-2-associated. Each spike-specific TCR was assigned to its reactive spike region and to a CD4 or CD8 class using the MIRA data. Log10-transformed breadth and depth values were compared by one-way ANOVA with Sidak's multiple comparisons tests. This is the immuneACCESS table as TCRdb keeps it, with only in-frame sequences that have V and J called. A part of the clones is gone; compared with another copy, unresolved V genes explain less than half, and the rest is unexplained. For V, J and clone size, that table is used; D and trimming come from the DNA. Across this sample there are about 180,000 clones, with almost 90% seen only once. The ten largest clones take up roughly 12% of the sample.

The TCR sequence derives from an adult who received the AZD1222 COVID-19 vaccine. Rearrangement joined TRBV29-1 to TRBJ1-1; the D gene identity is not certain. Specimen: peripheral blood, collected 28 days after the second AZD1222 dose. The DNA sequence is TGCAGCGTTGAAAAGGGAGGCACTGAAGCTTTCTTT. Translated, this gives CSVEKGGTEAFF.